Below are 20 T cell receptor beta chains sequenced from a single sample in a study of blood T cell repertoires in COVID-19. Clones were read by immunoSEQ multiplex PCR, and TCRdb kept only the in-frame ones, dropping some. Here the sample spans roughly 250,000 clones, 85% to 90% being singletons. Sequencing was carried out using peripheral blood. The receptors come from a man between 25 and 39 years old with acute or convalescent COVID-19.

The V call is TRBV19, the J call TRBJ2-3, with 8 bases that match TRBD2. The CDR3 sequence is 15 residues long. The junction had 9 bases not matched to a gene; V was cut back by 5 bases and J by 5 bases. The germline gives CDR1 LNHDA, CDR2 SQIVND (reference sequence). The chain's CDR3 is CASSLRGGPEDTQYF. The CDR3 DNA sequence: TGTGCCAGTAGTCTCCGGGGGGGCCCCGAAGATACGCAGTATTTT.

V and J are TRBV4-1 and TRBJ2-3, with 8 bases that match TRBD2. Germline CDR1 MGHRA, CDR2 YSYEKL. The CDR3 consists of 15 residues. V dropped 2 bases and J dropped 4; count of bases not matched to a gene: 5. CDR3 sequence: CASSQSGSMADTQYF. The DNA for the CDR3 is TGCGCCAGCAGCCAAAGCGGGAGTATGGCAGATACGCAGTATTTT.

The chain joins TRBV5-1 to TRBJ1-1, with TRBD1 matching 9 bases. Germline CDR1 is SGHRS and CDR2 is YFSETQ. The CDR3 covers 17 residues. J lost 1 base, V lost 2 bases, and 9 bases had no gene match. CDR3 amino acids: CASSFGSSGQGNTEAFF. DNA for the CDR3: TGCGCCAGCAGCTTTGGGAGCTCGGGACAGGGGAACACTGAAGCTTTCTTT.

The V gene is TRBV5-1, the J gene TRBJ2-3; D ambiguous. CDR3 length: 14 amino acids. Trimming removed 5 bases at V and 1 base at J, with 11 bases between. Germline CDR1 SGHRS, CDR2 YFSETQ. The CDR3: CASRAFLGTDTQYF. CDR3 nucleotides: TGCGCCAGCAGGGCTTTTCTAGGCACAGATACGCAGTATTTT. The whole variable domain, filled in from reference TRBV5-1 and TRBJ2-3, reads KAGVTQTPRYLIKTRGQQVTLSCSPISGHRSVSWYQQTPGQGLQFLFEYFSETQRNKGNFPGRFSGRQFSNSRSEMNVSTLELGDSALYLCASRAFLGTDTQYFGPGTRLTVL.

This rearrangement joins TRBV5-4 to TRBJ1-6; 7 nucleotides align to TRBD1. Looked up from germline, CDR1 is SGHNT and CDR2 is YYREEE (reference sequence). The CDR3 spans 13 residues. Trimming took 4 bases from V and 10 from J; bases not matched to a gene: 5. CDR3 in amino acids: CASSLDRNSPLHF. CDR3 nucleotide sequence: TGTGCCAGCAGCCTGGACAGGAACTCACCCCTCCACTTT. The complete variable domain, with remaining parts taken from reference TRBV5-4 and TRBJ1-6, reads ETGVTQSPTHLIKTRGQQVTLRCSSQSGHNTVSWYQQALGQGPQFIFQYYREEENGRGNFPPRFSGLQFPNYSSELNVNALELDDSALYLCASSLDRNSPLHFGNGTRLTVT.

This chain uses TRBV27 with TRBJ2-7; a weak D match, TRBD1 (5 bases). Germline V CDR1 and CDR2: MNHEY, SMNVEV (reference sequence). The length of the CDR3 is 13 residues. V was clipped by 2 bases and J by 3 bases, with 8 bases between them. The chain's CDR3 is CASSLNQGYEQYF. The CDR3 coding sequence is TGTGCCAGCAGTTTAAACCAGGGCTACGAGCAGTACTTC.

The V call is TRBV19, the J call TRBJ2-3; no clear D gene. CDR1 and CDR2 (germline): LNHDA, SQIVND (reference sequence). V lost 4 bases, J lost 5 bases, and 16 bases lay in between. This CDR3 contains 15 residues. CDR3 loop: CASSTSRTSGDTQYF. As DNA, the CDR3 is TGTGCCAGTAGTACCAGCCGAACGTCAGGAGATACGCAGTATTTT.

This CDR3 reads CASSSQGFGYGYTF. The CDR3 nucleotides read TGTGCCAGCAGCTCACAGGGGTTTGGCTATGGCTACACCTTC. This rearrangement joins TRBV7-9 to TRBJ1-2; 7 bases fit TRBD1. J was trimmed by 4 bases and V by 4 bases; bases with no gene match: 6. The CDR3 contains 14 residues. CDR1 is SEHNR, CDR2 FQNEAQ, per germline (reference sequence).

Only a few counts were recorded for this clone. The J gene is TRBJ2-1, the V gene TRBV11-2; 13 nucleotides align to TRBD2. V dropped 2 bases and J dropped 9; count of bases not matched to a gene: 16. Germline V gives CDR1 SGHAT, CDR2 FQNNGV. This CDR3 is 19 amino acids long. The CDR3 protein is CASSLSRSTSGRAGIEQFF. The CDR3 nucleotides read TGTGCCAGCAGCTTAAGTCGATCAACTAGCGGGAGGGCTGGGATTGAGCAGTTCTTC.

The rearrangement joins TRBV29-1 to TRBJ2-1; TRBD1 agrees at 10 bases. J was trimmed by 15 bases and V by 3 bases; bases with no gene match: 14. This CDR3 spans 14 amino acids. Germline values: CDR1 SQVTM, CDR2 ANQGSEA. DNA of the CDR3: TGCAGCGTTGATCGAACCGGCGGACAGGGGGTATTGTTCTTC. Encoded protein: CSVDRTGGQGVLFF.

The chain employs TRBV12-5 and TRBJ1-1; 7 positions agree with TRBD1. CDR1 and CDR2 (germline): LGHNT, FRNRAP. The CDR3 is made up of 13 amino acids. V shed 5 bases, J shed 13 bases, and the junction held 13 bases outside the gene matches. CDR3 sequence (DNA): TGTGCTAGTGGTACCACAGGGGACCGTAGAAGTTTCTTT. Translating it yields CASGTTGDRRSFF.

This chain joins TRBV7-9 and TRBJ2-7; TRBD1 matches at 9 bases. The germline V gene has CDR1 SEHNR and CDR2 FQNEAQ (reference sequence). J lost 5 bases, V lost 5 bases, and 10 bases had no gene match. CDR3 length equals 15 residues. The CDR3 DNA reads TGTGCCAGCAGCCGGGACAGGGTATCGGGAGACGAGCAGTACTTC. Amino acids: CASSRDRVSGDEQYF.

The J gene is TRBJ2-5, the V gene TRBV2; TRBD1 aligns across 7 bases. This CDR3 has 13 residues. Germline V gene sequence: CDR1 SNHLY, CDR2 FYNNEI. The ends lost 10 bases at V and 5 bases at J; junction bases unmatched: 10. In DNA, the CDR3 is TGTGCCACCGAAAGACAGGGCTTGGAGACCCAGTACTTC. This codes for CATERQGLETQYF.

This clone was detected only once. The chain joins TRBV6-5 to TRBJ1-2, with D tentatively TRBD1 (5 bases). The CDR3 length is 11 residues. The germline V and J ends were trimmed by 6 bases and 8 bases, with 10 bases remaining between them. Germline CDR1 and CDR2: MNHEY and SVGAGI. In nucleotides, the CDR3 is TGTGCCAGCAGGGGGCTTTCGGGCTACACCTTC. It specifies CASRGLSGYTF.

This rearrangement joins TRBV30 to TRBJ1-6; a possible D gene is TRBD1 (5 bases). Trimming pared 1 base from V and 6 bases from J, leaving 10 bases between. Germline CDR1 reads GTSNPN; CDR2 reads SVGIG (reference sequence). This CDR3 region has 14 residues. CDR3 in amino acids: CAWSARGGNSPLHF. The CDR3 DNA is TGTGCCTGGAGTGCCCGCGGGGGTAATTCACCCCTCCACTTT. The whole variable domain, remainder taken from reference TRBV30 and TRBJ1-6, is SQTIHQWPATLVQPVGSPLSLECTVEGTSNPNLYWYRQAAGRGLQLLFYSVGIGQISSEVPQNLSASRPQDRQFILSSKKLLLSDSGFYLCAWSARGGNSPLHFGNGTRLTVT.

The chain joins TRBV7-3 to TRBJ1-1; D uncertain. The CDR3 totals 15 residues. V was cut by 4 bases and J by 4 bases, with 16 bases left in between. Germline CDR1 SGHTA, CDR2 FQGTGA. The CDR3 sequence: CASSSGSDVRTEAFF. The CDR3 DNA follows: TGTGCCAGCAGCTCAGGCTCAGACGTACGCACTGAAGCTTTCTTT.

The chain employs TRBV9 and TRBJ2-1; the D is unclear. Germline loops: CDR1 SGDLS, CDR2 YYNGEE. The length of the CDR3 is 15 residues. The V and J ends lost 4 bases and 6 bases respectively, with 17 bases between them. The CDR3 DNA is TGTGCCAGCAGCATCTCCCCCAATAGAGGCAATGAGCAGTTCTTC. The encoded protein is CASSISPNRGNEQFF.

This rearrangement joins TRBV7-3 to TRBJ2-2, with TRBD2 matching 9 bases. Germline lookup yields CDR1 SGHTA and CDR2 FQGTGA. There are 16 residues in the CDR3. Unmatched junction bases numbered 5, after V lost 3 bases and J lost 3 bases. The CDR3 loop reads CASSLSGLADTGELFF. The CDR3 bases are TGTGCCAGCAGCTTGTCGGGACTAGCAGACACCGGGGAGCTGTTTTTT. Combining the CDR3 with reference TRBV7-3 and TRBJ2-2 gives the whole variable domain GAGVSQTPSNKVTEKGKYVELRCDPISGHTALYWYRQSLGQGPEFLIYFQGTGAADDSGLPNDRFFAVRPEGSVSTLKIQRTERGDSAVYLCASSLSGLADTGELFFGEGSRLTVL.

The V call is TRBV30, the J call TRBJ1-5; 11 nucleotides align to TRBD1. CDR3 length: 14 residues. Looked up from germline, CDR1 is GTSNPN and CDR2 is SVGIG (reference sequence). Trimming cost V 4 bases and J 4 bases; bases outside gene matches: 3. CDR3 coding DNA: TGTGCCTGGACCCGGGACAGGGGGAATCAGCCCCAGCATTTT. It encodes CAWTRDRGNQPQHF.

V is TRBV19 and J is TRBJ1-5; TRBD1 matches at 7 bases. Germline V CDR1 and CDR2: LNHDA, SQIVND (reference sequence). The CDR3 contains 14 residues. After removal of 8 bases from V and 1 base from J, the junction contained 5 bases not matched to a gene. For the CDR3, the DNA is TGTGCCAGTGAGGGGGCCAGGAGCAATCAGCCCCAGCATTTT. This sequence encodes CASEGARSNQPQHF.